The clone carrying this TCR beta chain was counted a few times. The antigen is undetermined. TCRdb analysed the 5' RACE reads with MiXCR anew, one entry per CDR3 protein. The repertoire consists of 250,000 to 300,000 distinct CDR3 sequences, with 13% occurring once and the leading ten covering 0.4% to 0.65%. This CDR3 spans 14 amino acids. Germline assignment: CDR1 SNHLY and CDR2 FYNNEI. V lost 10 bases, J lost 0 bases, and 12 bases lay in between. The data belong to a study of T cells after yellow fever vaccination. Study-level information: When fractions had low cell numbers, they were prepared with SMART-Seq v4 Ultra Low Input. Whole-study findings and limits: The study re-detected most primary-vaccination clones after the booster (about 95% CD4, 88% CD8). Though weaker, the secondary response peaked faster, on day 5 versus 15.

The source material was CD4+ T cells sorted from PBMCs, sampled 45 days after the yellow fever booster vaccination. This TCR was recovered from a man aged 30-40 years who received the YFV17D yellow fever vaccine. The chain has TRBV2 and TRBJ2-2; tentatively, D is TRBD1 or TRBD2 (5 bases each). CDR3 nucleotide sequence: TGTGCCACCCGGGGCCTCGCGAACACCGGGGAGCTGTTTTTT. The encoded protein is CATRGLANTGELFF.